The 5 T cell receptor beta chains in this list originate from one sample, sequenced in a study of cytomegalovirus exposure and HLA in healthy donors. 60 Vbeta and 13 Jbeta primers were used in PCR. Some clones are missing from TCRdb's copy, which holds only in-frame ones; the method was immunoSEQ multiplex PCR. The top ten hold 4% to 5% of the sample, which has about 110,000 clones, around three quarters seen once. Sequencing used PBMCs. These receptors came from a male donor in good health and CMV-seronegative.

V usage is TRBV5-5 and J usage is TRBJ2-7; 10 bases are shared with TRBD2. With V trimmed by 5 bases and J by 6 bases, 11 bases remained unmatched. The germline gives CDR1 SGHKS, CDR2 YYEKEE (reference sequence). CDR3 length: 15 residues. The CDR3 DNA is TGTGCCAGCAGTCCATCTAGCGGGAGTTTGGGCGAGCAGTACTTC. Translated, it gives CASSPSSGSLGEQYF.

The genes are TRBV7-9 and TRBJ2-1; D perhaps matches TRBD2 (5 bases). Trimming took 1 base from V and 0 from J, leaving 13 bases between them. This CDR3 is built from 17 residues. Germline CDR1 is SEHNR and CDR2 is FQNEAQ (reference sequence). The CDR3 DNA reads TGTGCCAGCAGCTTAGGATGGACTCAAAGCTCCTACAATGAGCAGTTCTTC. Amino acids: CASSLGWTQSSYNEQFF.

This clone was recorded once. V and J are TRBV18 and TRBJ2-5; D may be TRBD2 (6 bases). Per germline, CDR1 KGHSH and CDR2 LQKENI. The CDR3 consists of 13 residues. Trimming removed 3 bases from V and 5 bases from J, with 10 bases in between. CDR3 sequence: CASSPRLDETQYF. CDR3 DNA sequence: TGTGCCAGCTCACCTCGACTAGACGAGACCCAGTACTTC.

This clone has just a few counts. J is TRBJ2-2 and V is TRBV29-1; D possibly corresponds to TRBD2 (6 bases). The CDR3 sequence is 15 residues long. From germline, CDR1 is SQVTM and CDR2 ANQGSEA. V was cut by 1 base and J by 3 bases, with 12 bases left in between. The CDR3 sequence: CSVEGSGSYTGELFF. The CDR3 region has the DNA TGCAGCGTTGAAGGATCCGGGAGCTACACCGGGGAGCTGTTTTTT.

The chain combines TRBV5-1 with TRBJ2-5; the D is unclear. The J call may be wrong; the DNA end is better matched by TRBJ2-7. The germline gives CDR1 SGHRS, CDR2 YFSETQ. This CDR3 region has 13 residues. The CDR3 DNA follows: TGCGCCAGCAGCTTGGCCCCAACCTACGAGCAGTACTTC. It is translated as CASSLAPTYEQYF.